Below, 15 T cell receptor beta chains from the same sample are listed, as sequenced in a study of T cells after yellow fever vaccination. TCRdb re-analysed the 5' RACE reads in MiXCR, keeping a single row per CDR3 protein. The sample has hundreds of thousands of distinct CDR3 sequences, roughly 8.7% seen once. The sequences come from PBMCs, collected on the day of the first yellow fever vaccination. The receptors were gathered from a man aged 18 to 30 who received the YFV17D yellow fever vaccine.

The chain recombines TRBV5-5 with TRBJ2-7, with TRBD2 matching 11 bases. The J segment lost 3 bases and the V segment lost 3 bases, leaving 5 bases of the junction unmatched. The CDR3 is 15 residues long. CDR1 and CDR2 (germline): SGHKS, YYEKEE (reference sequence). CDR3 bases: TGTGCCAGCAGCTCCGTCCTAGCGGGGGGCTACGAGCAGTACGTC. It yields the protein CASSSVLAGGYEQYV.

The rearrangement links TRBV24-1 to TRBJ1-2, with D maybe TRBD1 (5 bases). The germline V and J ends were trimmed by 4 bases and 4 bases, with 12 bases remaining between them. Germline CDR1 reads KGHDR; CDR2 reads SFDVKD. This CDR3 region has 14 residues. This CDR3 reads CATSDSTVGYGYTF. The CDR3 bases are TGTGCCACCAGTGACTCGACAGTGGGCTATGGCTACACCTTC.

This clonotype has more than one count but fewer than ten. The chain links TRBV12-3 or TRBV12-4 to TRBJ2-3; maybe TRBD2 (6 bases). The CDR3 has 17 residues. V dropped 5 bases and J dropped 3 bases, with 21 bases sitting between them. The CDR3: CASSHSLTTRSTDTQYF. The CDR3 nucleotides read TGTGCCAGCAGTCATAGCCTAACGACTAGGTCAACAGATACGCAGTATTTT.

The table lists this clonotype with many counts. The rearrangement uses TRBV5-1 and TRBJ1-2, with TRBD1 as a possible D gene (5 bases). Between the trimmed V and J ends, which lost 1 base and 5 bases, there was a span of 9 bases. The CDR3 consists of 13 residues. Germline CDR1 reads SGHRS; CDR2 reads YFSETQ. CDR3 protein: CASSLKTGYGYTF. For the CDR3, the DNA is TGCGCCAGCAGCTTGAAAACAGGATATGGCTACACCTTC. Based on the CDR3 plus reference TRBV5-1 and TRBJ1-2, the full variable domain is KAGVTQTPRYLIKTRGQQVTLSCSPISGHRSVSWYQQTPGQGLQFLFEYFSETQRNKGNFPGRFSGRQFSNSRSEMNVSTLELGDSALYLCASSLKTGYGYTFGSGTRLTVV.

With regard to this clonotype: A much larger clone is a single base away; this may be a read error. The chain carries TRBV10-3 and TRBJ2-6, with 7 bases fitting TRBD2. V lost 4 bases, J lost 3 bases, and 24 bases stayed unmatched. Per the germline V gene, CDR1 is ENHRY and CDR2 is SYGVKD. The CDR3 length is 22 residues. The CDR3 region has the DNA TGTGCCATCAGTGTGCGTCTGCTAGCGGCAGGGCCGGAGGTCGGTGGGGCCAACGTCCTGACTTTC. This gives the protein CAISVRLLAAGPEVGGANVLTF.

This sequence joins TRBV5-1 and TRBJ1-1; D possibly corresponds to TRBD1 (5 bases). The CDR3 sequence is 15 residues long. The germline V gene encodes CDR1 SGHRS and CDR2 YFSETQ. V was cut by 1 base and J by 3 bases, with 13 bases left in between. CDR3 in amino acids: CASSLKATGYTEAFF. DNA of the CDR3: TGCGCCAGCAGCTTGAAGGCTACAGGTTACACTGAAGCTTTCTTT.

V usage is TRBV15 and J usage is TRBJ2-7; D remains unclear. The V end lost 0 bases, the J end lost 5 bases, and 8 bases lay between the germline ends. Germline CDR1 LNHNV, CDR2 YYDKDF (reference sequence). The CDR3 runs 13 residues. CDR3 DNA sequence: TGTGCCACCAGCAGAGATCCGACGCACGAGCAGTACTTC. Its protein is CATSRDPTHEQYF.

This clonotype has just a few counts. The chain carries TRBV7-8 and TRBJ1-4, with unresolved D. V was clipped by 7 bases and J by 8 bases, with 17 bases between them. The CDR3 covers 14 residues. Germline-derived CDR1 and CDR2 are SGHVS and FQNEAQ. This CDR3 is CASTPMGGEEKLFF. In DNA form, the CDR3 reads TGTGCCAGCACCCCTATGGGCGGCGAGGAAAAACTGTTTTTT.

This clonotype was seen more than once but under ten times. J is TRBJ1-4 and V is TRBV5-1; unclear D gene. Deletions cut 4 bases from V and 8 bases from J, with 27 bases between. The CDR3 contains 18 residues. Germline-derived CDR1 and CDR2 are SGHRS and YFSETQ. CDR3 loop: CASSLRYSSATSVEKLFF. In nucleotides, the CDR3 is TGCGCCAGCAGCCTCCGTTACAGTTCGGCAACCTCCGTAGAAAAACTGTTTTTT.

This clonotype was seen just once. V is TRBV20-1 and J is TRBJ2-5; D gene ambiguous. The CDR3 loop spans 13 amino acids. Germline CDR1 and CDR2: DFQATT and SNEGSKA (reference sequence). The V end was cut by 3 bases, the J end by 3 bases, with 11 bases between. The CDR3 coding sequence is TGCAGTGCTAGTCTAAGAATTAAAGAGACCCAGTACTTC. Protein product: CSASLRIKETQYF.

This clonotype was seen ten or more times. The chain couples TRBV3-1 to TRBJ2-1, with TRBD2 matching over 9 bases. After removal of 3 bases from V and 0 bases from J, the junction contained 3 bases not matched to a gene. Germline loops: CDR1 LGHDT, CDR2 YNNKEL (reference sequence). The CDR3 extends over 16 amino acids. The CDR3 coding sequence is TGTGCCAGCAGCCACCGCGGGGGGGCCTCCTACAATGAGCAGTTCTTC. Protein: CASSHRGGASYNEQFF.

This clonotype was found a few times. V usage is TRBV5-1 and J usage is TRBJ2-5; 14 bases match TRBD2. Losses at the gene ends were 3 bases for V and 1 base for J; bases not matched to a gene: 5. Germline-derived CDR1 and CDR2 are SGHRS and YFSETQ. The CDR3 covers 17 residues. CDR3 amino acids: CASSSGTSGGLQETQYF. CDR3 nucleotide sequence: TGCGCCAGCAGCTCGGGGACTAGCGGGGGCCTCCAAGAGACCCAGTACTTC.

There are a few counts of this clonotype. The genes are TRBV2 and TRBJ1-1; no firm D call. The V end was cut by 4 bases, the J end by 1 base, with 16 bases between. The CDR3 extends over 16 amino acids. Germline CDR1 reads SNHLY; CDR2 reads FYNNEI. The CDR3 DNA reads TGTGCCAGCAGTGTGGGTGGACCAAACGGGAACACTGAAGCTTTCTTT. Amino acids: CASSVGGPNGNTEAFF.

The J gene is TRBJ1-2, the V gene TRBV6-1, with D hard to call. The length of the CDR3 is 13 residues. The germline CDR1 and CDR2 sequences are MNHNS and SASEGT. The ends were cut back, 6 bases at V and 2 bases at J, with 10 bases in the middle. The CDR3 DNA sequence: TGTGCCAGCAGCCGGGATCTCAACTATGGCTACACCTTC. Translation: CASSRDLNYGYTF.

The rearrangement joins TRBV2 to TRBJ2-1; maybe TRBD1 (6 bases). The CDR3 runs 14 residues. The germline CDR1 and CDR2 sequences are SNHLY and FYNNEI. Trimming took off 6 bases at V and 0 bases at J, with 9 bases between the two ends. CDR3 nucleotides: TGTGCCAGCAGGTGGGACAACTCCTACAATGAGCAGTTCTTC. It specifies CASRWDNSYNEQFF.